The entry below gives a single T cell receptor beta chain sequence along with its context. The target antigen is unknown. This specimen belongs to a study of cytomegalovirus exposure and HLA in healthy donors. V was clipped by 2 bases and J by 3 bases, with 10 bases between them. From germline, CDR1 is MNHEY and CDR2 SVGAGI. The CDR3 is made up of 14 amino acids. Method: immunoSEQ multiplex PCR; TCRdb's copy keeps in-frame clones and lacks some. The data contain 180,000 or so clones, approximately 87% of them singletons. Study observations and caveats: The authors enumerated 164 TCR beta chains as linked to cytomegalovirus. CMV antigen specificity was confirmed in vitro for a few CMV-associated chains.

The chain carries TRBV6-5 and TRBJ1-1; weak D call: TRBD1 (5 bases). The sample consisted of PBMCs. The sequence was obtained from a woman aged 25 to 45 in good health and CMV-seronegative. The CDR3: CASSYGAGHTEAFF. CDR3 nucleotides: TGTGCCAGCAGTTACGGGGCCGGGCACACTGAAGCTTTCTTT.